These 24 T cell receptor beta chains were all obtained from the same sample, sequenced in a study of blood T cells in healthy people across ages. Together with a sample-barcoded 5' primer, a J-beta primer mix was included in a second PCR lasting about 6 to 11 cycles. TCRdb reprocessed the 5' RACE reads via MiXCR and lists one record per CDR3 protein. The sample has about 760,000 distinct CDR3 sequences; approximately 53% are singletons. The sequenced sample consisted of blood. All receptors come from a man aged 35 to 55 in good health.

The chain recombines TRBV5-6 with TRBJ1-1; no clear D gene. The CDR3 length is 12 residues. CDR1 and CDR2 (germline): SGHDT, YYEEEE. With 4 bases removed from V and 4 bases from J, the gap between germline ends came to 8 bases. CDR3 region: CASSSRVTEAFF. The CDR3, as DNA: TGTGCCAGCAGCAGCCGGGTCACTGAAGCTTTCTTT.

The chain has TRBV6-6 and TRBJ1-6; D is perhaps TRBD1 (5 bases). Germline V lookup: CDR1 MNHNY, CDR2 SVGAGI (reference sequence). Trimming left V 6 bases short and J 9 bases short, with 15 bases between. The length of the CDR3 is 14 residues. The CDR3 here is CASRSTGPISPLHF. CDR3 DNA: TGTGCCAGCAGGAGCACAGGCCCGATTTCACCCCTCCACTTT.

This clonotype was detected once. The J gene is TRBJ2-7, the V gene TRBV6-2 or TRBV6-3, with D possibly matching TRBD1 (5 bases). CDR1 and CDR2 (germline): MNHEY, SVGEGT. The CDR3 has 14 amino acids. V was clipped by 7 bases and J by 0 bases, with 13 bases between them. CDR3 in amino acids: CASKVQGSSYEQYF. DNA for the CDR3: TGTGCCAGCAAGGTCCAGGGTAGCTCCTACGAGCAGTACTTC.

This chain links TRBV4-3 with TRBJ2-1; D ambiguous. Germline V gene data show CDR1 as LGHNA and CDR2 as YSLEER. The CDR3 spans 14 residues. Deletions cut 0 bases from V and 5 bases from J, with 8 bases between. CDR3 bases: TGCGCCAGCAGCCAAGATCCGGCGGACAATGAGCAGTTCTTC. Amino acids: CASSQDPADNEQFF.

In this sample, this clonotype turned up a few times. CDR3 sequence (DNA): TGTGCCAGCAGTGTGGGACAGGGGGTGGCCTACGAGCAGTACTTC. This codes for CASSVGQGVAYEQYF. The chain joins TRBV6-1 to TRBJ2-7; 11 nucleotides agree with TRBD1. The CDR3 totals 15 residues. Germline CDR1 MNHNS, CDR2 SASEGT. Germline trimming cut 4 bases from V and 2 bases from J; bases unmatched to any gene: 4.

V gene TRBV6-2 or TRBV6-3 combines with J gene TRBJ2-7; D is unresolved. The V gene lost 5 bases and the J gene lost 3 bases, with 20 bases spanning the gap. The germline V gene encodes CDR1 MNHEY and CDR2 SVGEGT. The length of the CDR3 is 16 residues. CDR3 in amino acids: CASSAMDLVSVYEQYF. CDR3 DNA: TGTGCCAGCAGTGCAATGGATCTCGTGTCGGTCTACGAGCAGTACTTC.

The chain couples TRBV29-1 to TRBJ2-7, with D possibly matching TRBD2 (5 bases). The CDR3 spans 14 residues. V lost 6 bases to trimming and J lost 2 bases, with 17 bases between them. Germline V CDR1 and CDR2: SQVTM, ANQGSEA. The CDR3, as DNA: TGCAGCGTGAGACCGGGATTGCAAACCTACGAGCAGTACTTC. Translation gives CSVRPGLQTYEQYF.

This clonotype has just a few counts. V usage is TRBV4-1 and J usage is TRBJ1-2; 7 bases line up with TRBD1. The CDR3 totals 18 residues. The V and J ends lost 2 bases and 5 bases, in that order; junction bases with no gene match: 17. Germline V CDR1 and CDR2: MGHRA, YSYEKL. Here the CDR3 reads CASSQPGIVEEGAYGYTF. The CDR3 DNA sequence: TGCGCCAGCAGCCAACCCGGGATAGTCGAGGAGGGGGCATATGGCTACACCTTC.

The gene calls are TRBV25-1 and TRBJ2-1, with D perhaps matching TRBD1 (8 bases). The V end was cut by 4 bases, the J end by 4 bases, with 17 bases between. The CDR3 is 16 residues long. CDR1 MGHDK and CDR2 SYGVNS come from the germline V gene. The CDR3 DNA is TGTGCCAGCAGTGCTACAGCGGGACAGGCATACAATGAGCAGTTCTTC. It yields the protein CASSATAGQAYNEQFF.

The chain has TRBV3-1 and TRBJ2-1, with TRBD2 identical over 10 bases. Trimming took 1 base from V and 10 from J; bases not matched to a gene: 7. From germline, CDR1 is LGHDT and CDR2 YNNKEL (reference sequence). The CDR3 runs to 15 residues. The CDR3 region is CASSQVGTSAGEQFF. The CDR3 DNA reads TGTGCCAGCAGCCAAGTGGGGACTAGCGCTGGCGAGCAGTTCTTC.

The V gene is TRBV28, the J gene TRBJ1-5; no reliable D call. V lost 3 bases, J lost 4 bases, and 10 bases lay in between. This CDR3 contains 14 residues. Germline CDR1 is MDHEN and CDR2 is SYDVKM. CDR3 region: CASSLGQENQPQHF. CDR3 nucleotides: TGTGCCAGCAGTTTGGGCCAGGAGAATCAGCCCCAGCATTTT.

This clonotype appeared a few times. The chain employs TRBV5-1 and TRBJ2-7, with D possibly matching TRBD2 (6 bases). CDR3 size: 14 residues. Trimming stripped 2 bases from V and 1 base from J, with 10 bases between. The germline V gene encodes CDR1 SGHRS and CDR2 YFSETQ. CDR3 sequence reads: CASSFETSSYEQYF. For the CDR3, the DNA is TGCGCCAGCAGCTTCGAGACTAGTTCCTACGAGCAGTACTTC.

The chain links TRBV25-1 to TRBJ2-5, with 7 positions matching TRBD1. The J call may be incorrect, as the DNA end agrees better with TRBJ2-7. The CDR3 spans 15 residues. Germline values: CDR1 MGHDK, CDR2 SYGVNS. The DNA for the CDR3 is TGTGCCAGCAGTGAAAACAGGGGCTCTCACACCGAGCAGTACTTC. It yields the protein CASSENRGSHTEQYF.

The J gene is TRBJ2-5, the V gene TRBV12-3 or TRBV12-4; D gene uncertain. The V gene lost 0 bases and the J gene lost 7 bases, with 12 bases spanning the gap. CDR3 length equals 14 residues. The DNA of the CDR3 is TGTGCCAGCAGTTTAGCTGGGTCCGGGTTGACCCAGTACTTC. The encoded protein is CASSLAGSGLTQYF.

The J gene is TRBJ2-7, the V gene TRBV4-1; D is uncertain. CDR3 size: 16 residues. Germline V gene data show CDR1 as MGHRA and CDR2 as YSYEKL. The V end was cut by 0 bases, the J end by 0 bases, with 12 bases between. The CDR3, as DNA: TGCGCCAGCAGCCAAGATAATCTCCCGAGCTCCTACGAGCAGTACTTC. This translates into CASSQDNLPSSYEQYF.

V and J are TRBV28 and TRBJ2-7; 11 bases align to TRBD1. This CDR3 comprises 17 residues. The germline V gene encodes CDR1 MDHEN and CDR2 SYDVKM. The V and J ends lost 4 bases and 3 bases, in that order; junction bases with no gene match: 11. CDR3 nucleotide sequence: TGTGCCAGCAGTTCAACCAACCGGGGGACAGGGGGCTACGAGCAGTACTTC. Its protein is CASSSTNRGTGGYEQYF. Combining the CDR3 with reference TRBV28 and TRBJ2-7 gives the whole variable domain DVKVTQSSRYLVKRTGEKVFLECVQDMDHENMFWYRQDPGLGLRLIYFSYDVKMKEKGDIPEGYSVSREKKERFSLILESASTNQTSMYLCASSSTNRGTGGYEQYFGPGTRLTVT.

This clonotype was seen only a few times. The V call is TRBV7-9, the J call TRBJ2-5; the match to TRBD1 covers 7 bases. J was trimmed by 0 bases and V by 4 bases; bases with no gene match: 8. The CDR3 extends over 16 amino acids. Germline lookup yields CDR1 SEHNR and CDR2 FQNEAQ (reference sequence). CDR3 region: CASSSTSDRDQETQYF. In DNA, the CDR3 is TGTGCCAGCAGCTCGACCTCCGACAGGGACCAAGAGACCCAGTACTTC. The whole variable domain, filled in from reference TRBV7-9 and TRBJ2-5, reads DTGVSQNPRHKITKRGQNVTFRCDPISEHNRLYWYRQTLGQGPEFLTYFQNEAQLEKSRLLSDRFSAERPKGSFSTLEIQRTEQGDSAMYLCASSSTSDRDQETQYFGPGTRLLVL.

This clonotype was picked up a small number of times. The V call is TRBV29-1, the J call TRBJ2-5; perhaps TRBD1 as D (7 bases). This CDR3 has 13 residues. V was pared by 4 bases and J by 4 bases, with 13 bases between. The germline CDR1 and CDR2 sequences are SQVTM and ANQGSEA. For the CDR3, the DNA is TGCAGCGTTGCCGAGCAGGGGGGAGAGACCCAGTACTTC. Translation: CSVAEQGGETQYF.

The CDR3 is CATSLTANEKLFF. Here the CDR3 DNA reads TGTGCCACCAGCTTAACAGCTAATGAAAAACTGTTTTTT. This rearrangement joins TRBV15 to TRBJ1-4; D gene ambiguous. The CDR3 runs to 13 residues. Germline lookup yields CDR1 LNHNV and CDR2 YYDKDF (reference sequence). The germline V and J ends were trimmed by 5 bases and 3 bases, with 7 bases remaining between them. Looking up the rest from reference TRBV15 and TRBJ1-4 gives the full variable domain: DAMVIQNPRYQVTQFGKPVTLSCSQTLNHNVMYWYQQKSSQAPKLLFHYYDKDFNNEADTPDNFQSRRPNTSFCFLDIRSPGLGDTAMYLCATSLTANEKLFFGSGTQLSVL.

This chain connects TRBV2 to TRBJ2-5; 11 bases agree with TRBD2. The CDR3 length is 14 residues. With V trimmed by 7 bases and J by 7 bases, 8 bases remained unmatched. CDR1 is SNHLY and CDR2 is FYNNEI in the germline V gene. Written as DNA, the CDR3 is TGTGCCAGCAAGCGGGGACTAGCGGCCCCGACCCAGTACTTC. As protein: CASKRGLAAPTQYF.

The rearrangement uses TRBV11-3 and TRBJ1-1; D uncertain. This CDR3 spans 13 amino acids. Trimming removed 0 bases at V and 5 bases at J, with 7 bases between. The germline gives CDR1 SGHNT, CDR2 YENEEA. CDR3 region: CASSLDPWTEAFF. The CDR3, as DNA: TGTGCCAGCAGCTTAGACCCTTGGACTGAAGCTTTCTTT.

This CDR3 reads CATSRGGVVIQYF. CDR3 bases: TGTGCCACCAGCAGAGGGGGGGTTGTCATTCAGTACTTC. The chain is built from TRBV15 and TRBJ2-4; D may be TRBD2 (6 bases). Germline V gene lookup returns CDR1 LNHNV and CDR2 YYDKDF (reference sequence). CDR3 length equals 13 residues. Trimming stripped 1 base from V and 9 bases from J, with 10 bases between.

The rearrangement uses TRBV15 and TRBJ2-3, with a weak D call TRBD2 (6 bases). CDR1 LNHNV and CDR2 YYDKDF come from the germline V gene (reference sequence). Between the trimmed V and J ends, which lost 0 bases and 3 bases, there was a span of 16 bases. The CDR3 length is 17 residues. The DNA for the CDR3 is TGTGCCACCAGCAGAGAAGATCGGTCGGGGGATACAGATACGCAGTATTTT. Amino acid sequence: CATSREDRSGDTDTQYF.

The genes are TRBV10-3 and TRBJ1-2; TRBD1 agrees at 8 bases. J was trimmed by 8 bases and V by 2 bases; bases with no gene match: 10. Germline V gives CDR1 ENHRY, CDR2 SYGVKD. There are 15 residues in the CDR3. The CDR3 DNA reads TGTGCCATCAGTGAGGCAGCGGACAGGGCGGAAGGCTACACCTTC. Translated, it gives CAISEAADRAEGYTF.